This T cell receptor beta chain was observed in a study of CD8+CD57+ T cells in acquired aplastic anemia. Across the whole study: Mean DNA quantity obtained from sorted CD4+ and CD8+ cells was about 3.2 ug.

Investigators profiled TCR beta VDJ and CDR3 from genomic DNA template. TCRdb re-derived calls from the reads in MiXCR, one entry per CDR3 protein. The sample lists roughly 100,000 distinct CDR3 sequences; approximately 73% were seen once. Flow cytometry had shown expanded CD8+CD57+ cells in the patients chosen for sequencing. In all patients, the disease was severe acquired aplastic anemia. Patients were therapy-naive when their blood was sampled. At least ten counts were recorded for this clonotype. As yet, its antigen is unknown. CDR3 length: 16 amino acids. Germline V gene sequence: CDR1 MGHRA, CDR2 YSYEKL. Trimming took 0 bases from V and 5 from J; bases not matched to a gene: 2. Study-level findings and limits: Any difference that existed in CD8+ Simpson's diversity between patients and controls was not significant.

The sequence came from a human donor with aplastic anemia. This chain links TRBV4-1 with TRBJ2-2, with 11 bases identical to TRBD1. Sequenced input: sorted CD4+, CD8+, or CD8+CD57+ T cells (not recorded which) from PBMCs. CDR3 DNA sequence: TGCGCCAGCAGCCAAGAAGGGACAGGGGGAACCGGGGAGCTGTTTTTT. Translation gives CASSQEGTGGTGELFF.